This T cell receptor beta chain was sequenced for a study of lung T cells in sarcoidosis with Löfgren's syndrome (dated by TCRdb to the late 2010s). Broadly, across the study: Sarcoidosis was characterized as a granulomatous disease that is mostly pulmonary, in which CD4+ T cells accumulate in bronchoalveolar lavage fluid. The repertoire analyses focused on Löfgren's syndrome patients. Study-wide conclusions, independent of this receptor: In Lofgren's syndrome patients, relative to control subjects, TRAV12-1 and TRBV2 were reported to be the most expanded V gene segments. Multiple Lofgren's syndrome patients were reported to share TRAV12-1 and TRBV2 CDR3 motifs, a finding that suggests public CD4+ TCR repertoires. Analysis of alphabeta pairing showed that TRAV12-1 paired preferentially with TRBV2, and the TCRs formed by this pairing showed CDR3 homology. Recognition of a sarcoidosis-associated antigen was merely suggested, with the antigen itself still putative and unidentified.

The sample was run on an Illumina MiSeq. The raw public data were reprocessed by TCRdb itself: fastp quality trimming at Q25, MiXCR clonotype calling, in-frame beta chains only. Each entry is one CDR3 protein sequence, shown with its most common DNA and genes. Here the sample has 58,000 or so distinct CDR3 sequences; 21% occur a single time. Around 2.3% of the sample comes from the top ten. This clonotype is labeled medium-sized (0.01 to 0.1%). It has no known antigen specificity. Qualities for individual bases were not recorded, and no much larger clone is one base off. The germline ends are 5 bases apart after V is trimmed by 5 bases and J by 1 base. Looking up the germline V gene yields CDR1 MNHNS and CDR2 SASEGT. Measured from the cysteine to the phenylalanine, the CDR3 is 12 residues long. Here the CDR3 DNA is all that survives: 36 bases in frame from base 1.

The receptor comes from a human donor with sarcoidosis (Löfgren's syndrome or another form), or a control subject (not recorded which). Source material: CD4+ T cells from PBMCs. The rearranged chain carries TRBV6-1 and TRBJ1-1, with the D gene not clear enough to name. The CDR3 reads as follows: CASSTGNTEAFF. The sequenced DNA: TGTGCCAGCAGTACCGGGAACACTGAAGCTTTCTTT.